This T cell receptor beta chain emerged from a study of blood T cell repertoires in COVID-19. Study details: The United States, Italy and Spain provided the acute and convalescent COVID-19 samples.

In this sample, this clone turned up once. Participant-reported clinical history was the basis for cohort assignment. Germline CDR1 is SGHTA and CDR2 is FQGNSA. V was clipped by 6 bases and J by 4 bases; unmatched bases: 6. The CDR3 sequence is 15 residues long. Source study methods: By means of reference gene primer amplification, nucleated cell counts were estimated. Sequenced by immunoSEQ multiplex PCR; TCRdb stores in-frame clones only, minus some. V, J and clone size are those of that table, while D and trimming were read from the DNA. The data show some 300,000 clones, with more than 85% seen just once and about 4.2% held by the top ten.

Sequencing was carried out using PBMCs or T cells enriched from blood (not recorded which). The V gene is TRBV7-2, the J gene TRBJ1-6; TRBD1 matches at 7 bases. The clonotype originates from a woman in her twenties or thirties who had been exposed to COVID-19. CDR3 nucleotide sequence: TGTGCCAGCAGGTCCAGACAGGGTTATAATTCACCCCTCCACTTT. Translating it yields CASRSRQGYNSPLHF.